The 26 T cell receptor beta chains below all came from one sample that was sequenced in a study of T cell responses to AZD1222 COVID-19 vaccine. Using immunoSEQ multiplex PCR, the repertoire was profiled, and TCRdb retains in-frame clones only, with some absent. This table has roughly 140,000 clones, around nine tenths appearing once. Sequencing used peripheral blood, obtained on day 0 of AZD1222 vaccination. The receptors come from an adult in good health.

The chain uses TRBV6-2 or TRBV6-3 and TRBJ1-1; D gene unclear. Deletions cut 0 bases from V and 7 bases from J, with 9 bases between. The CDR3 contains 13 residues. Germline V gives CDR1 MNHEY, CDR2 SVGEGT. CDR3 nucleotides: TGTGCCAGCAGTTACTCGACAACCAATGAAGCTTTCTTT. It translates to CASSYSTTNEAFF.

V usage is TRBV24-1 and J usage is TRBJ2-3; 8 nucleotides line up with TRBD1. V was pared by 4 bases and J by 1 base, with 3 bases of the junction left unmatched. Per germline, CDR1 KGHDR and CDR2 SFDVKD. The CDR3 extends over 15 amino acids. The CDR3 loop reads CATSENRGGTDTQYF. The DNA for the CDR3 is TGTGCCACCAGTGAAAACAGGGGGGGCACAGATACGCAGTATTTT.

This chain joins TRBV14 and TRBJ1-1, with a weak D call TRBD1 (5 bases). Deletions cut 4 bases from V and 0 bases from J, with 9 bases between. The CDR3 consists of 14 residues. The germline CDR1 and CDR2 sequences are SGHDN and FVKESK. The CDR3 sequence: CASSRQLMNTEAFF. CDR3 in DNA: TGTGCCAGCAGCCGACAGCTCATGAACACTGAAGCTTTCTTT.

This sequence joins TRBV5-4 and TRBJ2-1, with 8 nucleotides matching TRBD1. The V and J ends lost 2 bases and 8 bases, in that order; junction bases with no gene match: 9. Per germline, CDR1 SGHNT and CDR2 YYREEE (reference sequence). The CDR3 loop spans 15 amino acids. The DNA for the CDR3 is TGTGCCAGCAGCTTCGAGGCCAGGGGGCTGGATGAGCAGTTCTTC. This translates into CASSFEARGLDEQFF.

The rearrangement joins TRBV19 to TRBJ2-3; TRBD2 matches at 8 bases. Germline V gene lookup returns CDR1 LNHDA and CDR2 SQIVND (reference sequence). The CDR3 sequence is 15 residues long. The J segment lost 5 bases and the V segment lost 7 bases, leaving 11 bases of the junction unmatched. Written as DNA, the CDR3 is TGTGCCAGTACCCTGGGACTAGGCGGTTTAGATACGCAGTATTTT. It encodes CASTLGLGGLDTQYF.

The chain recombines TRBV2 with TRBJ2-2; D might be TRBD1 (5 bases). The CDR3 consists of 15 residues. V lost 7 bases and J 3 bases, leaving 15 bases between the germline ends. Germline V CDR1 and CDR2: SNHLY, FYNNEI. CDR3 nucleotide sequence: TGTGCCAGCAAAGCAGGGTTGATGGACACCGGGGAGCTGTTTTTT. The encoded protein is CASKAGLMDTGELFF.

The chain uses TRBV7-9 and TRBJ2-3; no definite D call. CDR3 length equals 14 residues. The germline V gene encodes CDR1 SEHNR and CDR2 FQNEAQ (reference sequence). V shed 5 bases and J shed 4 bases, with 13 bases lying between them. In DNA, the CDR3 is TGTGCCAGCAGCCCACTGATCGTGGCAGATACGCAGTATTTT. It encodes CASSPLIVADTQYF.

CDR3 region: CATSDYQDGPQHF. The CDR3 DNA sequence: TGTGCCACCAGTGATTATCAGGATGGGCCCCAGCATTTT. The J gene is TRBJ1-5, the V gene TRBV24-1; D gene ambiguous. Between the trimmed V and J ends, which lost 2 bases and 9 bases, there was a span of 10 bases. CDR1 and CDR2 from the germline V gene are KGHDR and SFDVKD. The CDR3 contains 13 residues.

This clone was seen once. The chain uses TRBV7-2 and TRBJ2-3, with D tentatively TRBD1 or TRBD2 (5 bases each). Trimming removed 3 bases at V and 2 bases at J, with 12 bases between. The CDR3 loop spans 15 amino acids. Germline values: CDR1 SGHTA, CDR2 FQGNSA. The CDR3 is CASSFRDLYTDTQYF. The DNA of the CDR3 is TGTGCCAGCAGCTTCCGGGACCTATACACAGATACGCAGTATTTT.

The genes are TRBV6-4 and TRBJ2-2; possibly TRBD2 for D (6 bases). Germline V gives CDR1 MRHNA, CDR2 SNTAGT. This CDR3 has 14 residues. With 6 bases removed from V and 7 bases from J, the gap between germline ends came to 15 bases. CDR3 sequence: CASSDGLSGGELFF. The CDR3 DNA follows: TGTGCCAGCAGCGACGGACTATCTGGCGGGGAGCTGTTTTTT.

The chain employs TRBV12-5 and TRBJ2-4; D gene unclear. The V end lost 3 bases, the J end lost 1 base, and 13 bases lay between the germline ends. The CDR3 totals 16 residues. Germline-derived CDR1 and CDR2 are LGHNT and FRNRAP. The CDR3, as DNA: TGTGCTAGTGGTTTACCTGGAACTCTTGCCAAAAACATTCAGTACTTC. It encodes CASGLPGTLAKNIQYF.

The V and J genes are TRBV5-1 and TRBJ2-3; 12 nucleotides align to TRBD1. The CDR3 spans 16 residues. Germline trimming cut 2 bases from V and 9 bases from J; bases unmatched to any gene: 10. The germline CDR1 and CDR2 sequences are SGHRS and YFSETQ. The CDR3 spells CASSFPRDRGPGTQYF. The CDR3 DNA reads TGCGCCAGCAGCTTTCCCCGGGACAGGGGGCCGGGGACGCAGTATTTT.

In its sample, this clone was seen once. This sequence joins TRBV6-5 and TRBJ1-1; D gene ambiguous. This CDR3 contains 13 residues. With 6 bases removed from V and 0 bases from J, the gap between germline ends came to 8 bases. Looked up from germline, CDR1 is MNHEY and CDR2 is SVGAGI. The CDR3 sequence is CASSPYLNTEAFF. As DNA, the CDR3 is TGTGCCAGCAGCCCGTACTTGAACACTGAAGCTTTCTTT.

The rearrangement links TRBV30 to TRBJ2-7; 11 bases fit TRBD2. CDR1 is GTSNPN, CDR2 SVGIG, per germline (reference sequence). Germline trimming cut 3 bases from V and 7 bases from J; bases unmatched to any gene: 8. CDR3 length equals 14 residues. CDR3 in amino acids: CAWRLAGEGGEQYF. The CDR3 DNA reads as TGTGCCTGGAGACTAGCGGGAGAAGGAGGGGAGCAGTACTTC.

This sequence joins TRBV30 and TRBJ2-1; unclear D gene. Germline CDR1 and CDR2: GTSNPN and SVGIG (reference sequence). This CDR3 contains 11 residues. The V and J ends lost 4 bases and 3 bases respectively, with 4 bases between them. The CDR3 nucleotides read TGTGCCTGGACGGTCTACAATGAGCAGTTCTTC. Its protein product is CAWTVYNEQFF.

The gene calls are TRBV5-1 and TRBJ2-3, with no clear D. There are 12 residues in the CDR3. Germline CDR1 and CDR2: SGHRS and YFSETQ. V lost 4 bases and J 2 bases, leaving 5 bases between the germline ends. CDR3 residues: CASSGYTDTQYF. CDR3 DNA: TGCGCCAGCAGCGGATACACAGATACGCAGTATTTT. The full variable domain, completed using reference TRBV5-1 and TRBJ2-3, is KAGVTQTPRYLIKTRGQQVTLSCSPISGHRSVSWYQQTPGQGLQFLFEYFSETQRNKGNFPGRFSGRQFSNSRSEMNVSTLELGDSALYLCASSGYTDTQYFGPGTRLTVL.

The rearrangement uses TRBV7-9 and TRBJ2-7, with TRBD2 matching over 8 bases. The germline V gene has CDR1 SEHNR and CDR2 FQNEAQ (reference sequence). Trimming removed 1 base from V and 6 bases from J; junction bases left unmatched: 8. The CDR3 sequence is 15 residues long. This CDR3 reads CASSLVAGGKGEQYF. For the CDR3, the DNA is TGTGCCAGCAGCTTAGTCGCGGGAGGTAAGGGCGAGCAGTACTTC.

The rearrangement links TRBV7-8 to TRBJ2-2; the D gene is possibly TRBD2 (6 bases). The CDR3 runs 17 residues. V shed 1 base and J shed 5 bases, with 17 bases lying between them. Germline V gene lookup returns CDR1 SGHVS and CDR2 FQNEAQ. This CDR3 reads CASSLVPGSLGTGELFF. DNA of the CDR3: TGTGCCAGCAGCTTAGTGCCCGGGAGTCTGGGAACCGGGGAGCTGTTTTTT.

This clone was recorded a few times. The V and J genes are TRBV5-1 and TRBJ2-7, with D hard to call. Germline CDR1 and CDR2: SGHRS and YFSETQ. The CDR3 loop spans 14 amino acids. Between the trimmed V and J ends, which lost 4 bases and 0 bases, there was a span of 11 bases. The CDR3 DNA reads TGCGCCAGCAGCCGGACGGTCACCTCCTACGAGCAGTACTTC. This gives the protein CASSRTVTSYEQYF.

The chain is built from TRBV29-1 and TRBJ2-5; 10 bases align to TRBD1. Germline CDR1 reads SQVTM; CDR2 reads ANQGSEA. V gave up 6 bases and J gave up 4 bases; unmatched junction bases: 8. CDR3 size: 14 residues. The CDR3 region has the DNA TGCAGCGTCTCGGGACAGGGGAATAGAGAGACCCAGTACTTC. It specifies CSVSGQGNRETQYF.

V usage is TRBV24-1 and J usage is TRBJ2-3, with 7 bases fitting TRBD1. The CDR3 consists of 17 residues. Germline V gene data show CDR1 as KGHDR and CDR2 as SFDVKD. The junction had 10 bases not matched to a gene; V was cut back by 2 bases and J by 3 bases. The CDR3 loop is CATSDSKTGWATDTQYF. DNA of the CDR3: TGTGCCACCAGTGATTCGAAGACAGGGTGGGCAACAGATACGCAGTATTTT.

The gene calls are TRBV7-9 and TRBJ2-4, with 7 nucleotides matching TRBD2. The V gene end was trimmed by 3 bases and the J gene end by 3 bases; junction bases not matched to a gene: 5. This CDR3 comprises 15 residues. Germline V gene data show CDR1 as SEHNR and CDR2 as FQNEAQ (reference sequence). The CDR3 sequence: CASSLGRGDKNIQYF. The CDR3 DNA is TGTGCCAGCAGCTTGGGGAGGGGCGACAAAAACATTCAGTACTTC.

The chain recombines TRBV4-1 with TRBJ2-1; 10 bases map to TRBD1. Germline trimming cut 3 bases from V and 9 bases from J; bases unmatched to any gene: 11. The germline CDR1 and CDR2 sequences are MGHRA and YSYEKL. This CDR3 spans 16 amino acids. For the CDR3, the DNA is TGCGCCAGCAGCCATTCCGGGACAGGGGCCCCGGGTGAGCAGTTCTTC. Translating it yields CASSHSGTGAPGEQFF.

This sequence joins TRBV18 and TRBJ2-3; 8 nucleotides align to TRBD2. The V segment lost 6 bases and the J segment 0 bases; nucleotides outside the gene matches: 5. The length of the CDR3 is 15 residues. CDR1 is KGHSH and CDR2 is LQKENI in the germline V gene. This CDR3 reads CASSSGLASTDTQYF. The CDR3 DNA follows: TGTGCCAGCTCCTCCGGACTAGCAAGCACAGATACGCAGTATTTT.

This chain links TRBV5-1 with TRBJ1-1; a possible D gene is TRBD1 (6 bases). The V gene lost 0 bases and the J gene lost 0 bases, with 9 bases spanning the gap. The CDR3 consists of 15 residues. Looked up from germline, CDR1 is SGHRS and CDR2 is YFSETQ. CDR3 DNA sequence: TGCGCCAGCAGCTTGGACGGACAGTTGAACACTGAAGCTTTCTTT. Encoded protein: CASSLDGQLNTEAFF.

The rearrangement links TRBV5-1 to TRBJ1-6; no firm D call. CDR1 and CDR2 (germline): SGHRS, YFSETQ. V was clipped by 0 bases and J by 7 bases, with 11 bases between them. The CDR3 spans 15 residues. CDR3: CASSLVAEVNSPLHF. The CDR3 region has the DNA TGCGCCAGCAGCTTGGTGGCAGAAGTCAATTCACCCCTCCACTTT.